This T cell receptor beta chain was sequenced for a study of OX40 agonist ivuxolimab in advanced cancers. Clones were sequenced by immunoSEQ multiplex PCR, and TCRdb holds only the in-frame ones, with some missing. The sample contains almost 50,000 clones, 84% of which appear only once. This receptor was taken from an adult with an advanced solid tumor such as melanoma, head and neck, liver or kidney cancer. The sequenced sample was CD4+ or CD8+ T cells sorted from blood, obtained in a trial of the OX40 agonist ivuxolimab.

The CDR3 sequence is CASSPPTSGSYNEQFF. The CDR3 DNA reads TGTGCCAGCTCACCGCCGACTAGCGGGTCCTACAATGAGCAGTTCTTC. The chain uses TRBV18 and TRBJ2-1; 10 bases match TRBD2. The CDR3 totals 16 residues. The germline V gene encodes CDR1 KGHSH and CDR2 LQKENI. The V and J ends lost 3 bases and 1 base, in that order; junction bases with no gene match: 3.